This T cell receptor beta chain was sequenced in a study of ipilimumab plus nivolumab after autologous stem cell transplantation. In the study overall: Typical patient got 5 ipilimumab doses and 7 or 8 nivolumab doses (median). The myeloma cohort included high-risk transplant-naive patients and patients relapsing within 3 years of a first autologous transplant.

The data were produced by immunoSEQ multiplex PCR, yet TCRdb's version contains in-frame clones alone and is incomplete. The sample consists of 43,000 or so clones, more than 70% of them appearing once. The CDR3 covers 15 residues. V lost 4 bases and J lost 5, with 18 bases in between. Germline CDR1 SGHNT, CDR2 YYREEE (reference sequence). Checkpoint therapy with ipilimumab 1 mg/kg began 14 to 28 days after transplant. The V gene is TRBV5-4, the J gene TRBJ1-2; D is perhaps TRBD1 (5 bases). The sample was PBMCs, taken in a trial of ipilimumab plus nivolumab as post-transplant consolidation. The receptor comes from a male donor with multiple myeloma. The CDR3 DNA reads as TGTGCCAGCAGCGAATCGACAGATTCCGCTTATGGCTACACCTTC. Residues: CASSESTDSAYGYTF.